One T cell receptor beta chain is described in this entry. This sample was included in a study of OX40 agonist ivuxolimab in advanced cancers. Only in-frame clones appear in the TCRdb table, and some are missing; sequencing was by immunoSEQ multiplex PCR. Among roughly 86,000 clones listed, just under 90% were seen once. In germline, CDR1 is MNHNS, CDR2 SASEGT. Losses at the gene ends were 7 bases for V and 4 bases for J; bases not matched to a gene: 6. The CDR3 loop spans 14 amino acids. This material consisted of CD4+ or CD8+ T cells sorted from blood, taken in a trial of the OX40 agonist ivuxolimab. The gene calls are TRBV6-1 and TRBJ2-2, with 7 positions matching TRBD2. The sequence derives from an adult with an advanced solid tumor such as melanoma, head and neck, liver or kidney cancer. DNA of the CDR3: TGTGCCAGCACTTGGGACTACACCACCGGGGAGCTGTTTTTT. Amino acids: CASTWDYTTGELFF.